The 28 T cell receptor beta chains below come from one sample, sequenced in a study of identical twins. TCRdb independently ran MiXCR on the 5' RACE reads; one entry per CDR3 protein. This table has around 680,000 distinct CDR3 sequences, more than 6.5% appearing once. These sequences were also reported in another study, on yellow fever vaccine responses in identical twins.

The sequenced sample was PBMCs. The receptors shown here come from a woman younger than 30 in good health.

This clonotype was observed at least ten times. The chain joins TRBV7-9 to TRBJ2-7; 7 bases agree with TRBD2. This CDR3 contains 14 residues. V trimming: 4 bases; J trimming: 4 bases; junction bases outside the gene matches: 7. Looked up from germline, CDR1 is SEHNR and CDR2 is FQNEAQ (reference sequence). CDR3 coding DNA: TGTGCCAGCAGCTCAACTAGCGCCGCTTACGAGCAGTACTTC. Protein product: CASSSTSAAYEQYF.

V gene TRBV29-1 combines with J gene TRBJ1-1; unclear D gene. From germline, CDR1 is SQVTM and CDR2 ANQGSEA. The length of the CDR3 is 14 residues. The germline V and J ends were trimmed by 7 bases and 6 bases, with 21 bases remaining between them. The CDR3 DNA sequence: TGCAGCGCAGCGGGGAACCCGGGCTCCGCTGAAGCTTTCTTT. Translation gives CSAAGNPGSAEAFF. The full variable domain, its missing parts supplied by reference TRBV29-1 and TRBJ1-1, is SAVISQKPSRDICQRGTSLTIQCQVDSQVTMMFWYRQQPGQSLTLIATANQGSEATYESGFVIDKFPISRPNLTFSTLTVSNMSPEDSSIYLCSAAGNPGSAEAFFGQGTRLTVV.

There are a few counts of this clonotype. This rearrangement joins TRBV6-1 to TRBJ1-2; D is undetermined. The CDR3 is made up of 13 amino acids. Germline V lookup: CDR1 MNHNS, CDR2 SASEGT. V gave up 1 base and J gave up 3 bases, with 6 bases separating them. DNA of the CDR3: TGTGCCAGCAGTGAAGGGTCGGACTATGGCTACACCTTC. Translated: CASSEGSDYGYTF.

This clonotype has at least ten counts. This sequence joins TRBV10-3 and TRBJ2-5, with a tentative D call TRBD2 (6 bases). Trimming took 4 bases from V and 1 from J, leaving 7 bases between them. The CDR3 has 13 residues. In germline, CDR1 is ENHRY, CDR2 SYGVKD. The CDR3, as DNA: TGTGCCATCAGTGGGGACTTCCAAGAGACCCAGTACTTC. It codes for CAISGDFQETQYF.

This chain joins TRBV9 and TRBJ2-3; no clear D. The germline CDR1 and CDR2 sequences are SGDLS and YYNGEE. This CDR3 comprises 18 residues. V lost 4 bases and J lost 0, with 21 bases in between. CDR3 in amino acids: CASSPKGIQVPSTDTQYF. In DNA form, the CDR3 reads TGTGCCAGCAGCCCCAAGGGAATCCAGGTCCCTAGCACAGATACGCAGTATTTT.

This clonotype was seen a handful of times. The gene calls are TRBV2 and TRBJ2-1, with 10 bases fitting TRBD2. This CDR3 spans 16 amino acids. Unmatched junction bases numbered 7, after V lost 6 bases and J lost 2 bases. Per the germline V gene, CDR1 is SNHLY and CDR2 is FYNNEI. CDR3 sequence reads: CASRPLAGDTYNEQFF. The CDR3 coding sequence is TGTGCCAGCAGACCCCTAGCGGGGGATACCTACAATGAGCAGTTCTTC.

This clonotype appeared many times. The chain combines TRBV4-3 with TRBJ2-7, with D possibly matching TRBD1 (6 bases). CDR1 and CDR2 (germline): LGHNA, YSLEER. Deletions cut 0 bases from V and 2 bases from J, with 14 bases between. The CDR3 extends over 16 amino acids. Here the CDR3 DNA reads TGCGCCAGCAGCCAAGAAAGGACAGTTCTGACCTACGAGCAGTACTTC. Translating it yields CASSQERTVLTYEQYF.

In its sample, this clonotype was seen many times. V gene TRBV4-2 combines with J gene TRBJ2-7; 10 positions match TRBD2. Trimming cost V 1 base and J 6 bases; bases outside gene matches: 9. CDR1 and CDR2 (germline): LGHNA, YNFKEQ. There are 16 residues in the CDR3. CDR3 nucleotide sequence: TGTGCCAGCAGCCAAGCGATTAGCGGGAGGTATAGCGAGCAGTACTTC. Amino acids: CASSQAISGRYSEQYF.

The chain employs TRBV19 and TRBJ2-7, with no clear D. The CDR3 is made up of 13 amino acids. Germline V lookup: CDR1 LNHDA, CDR2 SQIVND (reference sequence). The ends were cut back, 3 bases at V and 2 bases at J, with 8 bases in the middle. DNA for the CDR3: TGTGCCAGTAGTATCTCTAGGACCTACGAGCAGTACTTC. Translating gives CASSISRTYEQYF.

The chain carries TRBV7-9 and TRBJ2-7; D possibly matches TRBD1 or TRBD2 (6 bases each). V lost 0 bases and J 6 bases, leaving 15 bases between the germline ends. The CDR3 has 15 amino acids. CDR1 is SEHNR, CDR2 FQNEAQ, per germline (reference sequence). The CDR3 reads CASSLAGGQVSEQYF. The DNA for the CDR3 is TGTGCCAGCAGCTTAGCGGGGGGACAAGTTTCCGAGCAGTACTTC.

The CDR3 is CASSLVAGTAYEQYF. The CDR3 DNA reads TGCGCCAGCAGCTTGGTGGCGGGGACAGCCTACGAGCAGTACTTC. This chain joins TRBV5-1 and TRBJ2-7; D might be TRBD1 (7 bases). The CDR3 is made up of 15 amino acids. Deletions cut 0 bases from V and 2 bases from J, with 12 bases between. Germline V gene data show CDR1 as SGHRS and CDR2 as YFSETQ.

The rearrangement links TRBV20-1 to TRBJ2-2; TRBD1 agrees at 10 bases. Germline V gene data show CDR1 as DFQATT and CDR2 as SNEGSKA (reference sequence). The CDR3 covers 16 residues. V was clipped by 0 bases and J by 4 bases; unmatched bases: 5. In nucleotides, the CDR3 is TGCAGTGCTAGAGACCCGGGACAGGGGAGCACCGGGGAGCTGTTTTTT. Translated, it gives CSARDPGQGSTGELFF.

V is TRBV5-1 and J is TRBJ2-1, with a weak D call TRBD2 (6 bases). The CDR3 has 14 amino acids. Germline V gives CDR1 SGHRS, CDR2 YFSETQ. Deletions cut 4 bases from V and 6 bases from J, with 14 bases between. The CDR3 loop reads CASSAGLSFNEQFF. As DNA, the CDR3 is TGCGCCAGCAGCGCCGGACTAAGTTTCAATGAGCAGTTCTTC.

The rearrangement joins TRBV25-1 to TRBJ2-1, with TRBD2 matching over 7 bases. V shed 0 bases, J shed 7 bases, and the junction held 3 bases outside the gene matches. Germline V gives CDR1 MGHDK, CDR2 SYGVNS. The CDR3 spans 14 residues. The CDR3 coding sequence is TGTGCCAGCAGTGAATATTGGGGGGGAAATGAGCAGTTCTTC. Amino acids: CASSEYWGGNEQFF.

This clonotype came up a few times. The J gene is TRBJ2-3, the V gene TRBV11-2, with TRBD2 matching 10 bases. V shed 6 bases and J 2 bases; nucleotides not matched to a gene: 5. The CDR3 runs 15 residues. CDR1 SGHAT and CDR2 FQNNGV come from the germline V gene. CDR3 sequence (DNA): TGTGCCAGCAGACCTACTAGCGGGACCACAGATACGCAGTATTTT. Residues: CASRPTSGTTDTQYF. The entire variable domain, with the rest obtained from reference TRBV11-2 and TRBJ2-3, is as follows: EAGVAQSPRYKIIEKRQSVAFWCNPISGHATLYWYQQILGQGPKLLIQFQNNGVVDDSQLPKDRFSAERLKGVDSTLKIQPAKLEDSAVYLCASRPTSGTTDTQYFGPGTRLTVL.

This clonotype was counted many times. The chain carries TRBV12-3 or TRBV12-4 and TRBJ1-5; D is uncertain. CDR3 size: 13 residues. V lost 5 bases and J 6 bases, leaving 11 bases between the germline ends. This CDR3 reads CASSNQMGQPQHF. The CDR3 coding sequence is TGTGCCAGCAGTAACCAGATGGGTCAGCCCCAGCATTTT.

The chain joins TRBV5-1 to TRBJ2-7; possibly TRBD1 for D (6 bases). The V gene lost 1 base and the J gene lost 6 bases, with 11 bases spanning the gap. The CDR3 loop spans 13 amino acids. The germline gives CDR1 SGHRS, CDR2 YFSETQ. The CDR3 DNA is TGCGCCAGCAGCTTGTTTATAGGGGGCGAGCAGTACTTC. This gives the protein CASSLFIGGEQYF.

The V call is TRBV4-1, the J call TRBJ2-2; D is unclear. Trimming took 1 base from V and 4 from J, leaving 13 bases between them. There are 16 residues in the CDR3. The germline V gene has CDR1 MGHRA and CDR2 YSYEKL. The CDR3 DNA is TGCGCCAGCAGCCAAGTTGAAGGTCGGCTCACCGGGGAGCTGTTTTTT. Protein: CASSQVEGRLTGELFF.

The CDR3 region has the DNA TGTGCCAGCAGCTTATCGGGGCCCCTCCCAGATACGCAGTATTTT. It encodes CASSLSGPLPDTQYF. The rearrangement joins TRBV7-9 to TRBJ2-3, with D tentatively TRBD1 or TRBD2 (5 bases each). The CDR3 sequence is 15 residues long. V was clipped by 2 bases and J by 4 bases, with 13 bases between them. Germline-derived CDR1 and CDR2 are SEHNR and FQNEAQ (reference sequence).

The chain links TRBV24-1 to TRBJ2-3; TRBD1 matches at 7 bases. V shed 4 bases and J 2 bases; nucleotides not matched to a gene: 8. CDR1 KGHDR and CDR2 SFDVKD come from the germline V gene. The CDR3 contains 16 residues. CDR3 region: CATSEVRTGATDTQYF. CDR3 DNA: TGTGCCACCAGTGAAGTCAGGACAGGTGCCACAGATACGCAGTATTTT.

This clonotype was detected many times. The chain recombines TRBV27 with TRBJ2-1; 7 bases fit TRBD2. Per the germline V gene, CDR1 is MNHEY and CDR2 is SMNVEV (reference sequence). This CDR3 is 18 amino acids long. V was clipped by 5 bases and J by 1 base; unmatched bases: 14. The CDR3 loop is CASSPPRRAGESYNEQFF. The CDR3, as DNA: TGTGCCAGCAGTCCCCCCAGGAGGGCGGGAGAGTCCTACAATGAGCAGTTCTTC.

The chain uses TRBV20-1 and TRBJ1-5, with D uncertain. Per germline, CDR1 DFQATT and CDR2 SNEGSKA (reference sequence). Trimming shortened V by 2 bases and J by 3 bases, and 11 bases separated the two germline ends. This CDR3 has 14 residues. The CDR3 bases are TGCAGTGCTAGACTAACAGAGTTCAATCAGCCCCAGCATTTT. This translates into CSARLTEFNQPQHF.

This rearrangement joins TRBV7-2 to TRBJ2-5, with 9 bases that match TRBD2. Looked up from germline, CDR1 is SGHTA and CDR2 is FQGNSA. The CDR3 contains 16 residues. The trim removed 1 base at V and 4 bases at J, leaving 7 bases unmatched. CDR3 loop: CASSLVAGGPPETQYF. The CDR3, as DNA: TGTGCCAGCAGCTTAGTGGCGGGGGGGCCTCCAGAGACCCAGTACTTC.

This clonotype came up many times. This chain connects TRBV2 to TRBJ2-2; maybe TRBD2 (6 bases). The CDR3 extends over 15 amino acids. The V gene lost 2 bases and the J gene lost 5 bases, with 12 bases spanning the gap. Germline V gives CDR1 SNHLY, CDR2 FYNNEI. The CDR3 DNA reads TGTGCCAGCAGTGAATTGCAGGCGGGGACCGGGGAGCTGTTTTTT. Translated: CASSELQAGTGELFF.

The V gene is TRBV4-2, the J gene TRBJ2-1; a weak D match, TRBD1 (5 bases). The CDR3 spans 15 residues. The germline CDR1 and CDR2 sequences are LGHNA and YNFKEQ. V lost 0 bases to trimming and J lost 6 bases, with 12 bases between them. The CDR3 sequence is CASSQDGAGSNEQFF. The CDR3 DNA reads as TGTGCCAGCAGCCAAGACGGTGCAGGGTCCAATGAGCAGTTCTTC.

This clonotype was counted at least ten times. The chain couples TRBV5-1 to TRBJ2-1; D might be TRBD2 (6 bases). The V gene lost 0 bases and the J gene lost 0 bases, with 13 bases spanning the gap. Germline V gene sequence: CDR1 SGHRS, CDR2 YFSETQ. CDR3 size: 17 residues. The CDR3 region is CASSLAGTSSSYNEQFF. The CDR3 DNA reads as TGCGCCAGCAGCTTGGCCGGGACTTCCAGCTCCTACAATGAGCAGTTCTTC.

Only a few counts were recorded for this clonotype. The rearrangement links TRBV11-2 to TRBJ2-7; no definite D call. V was shortened by 3 bases and J by 2 bases, with 14 bases between the two germline ends. The CDR3 is 15 residues long. Germline V gene sequence: CDR1 SGHAT, CDR2 FQNNGV. CDR3 bases: TGTGCCAGCAGCTTGTCGTGGACGGATACCTACGAGCAGTACTTC. It yields the protein CASSLSWTDTYEQYF. Using reference TRBV11-2 and TRBJ2-7 for the parts outside the CDR3, the full variable domain is EAGVAQSPRYKIIEKRQSVAFWCNPISGHATLYWYQQILGQGPKLLIQFQNNGVVDDSQLPKDRFSAERLKGVDSTLKIQPAKLEDSAVYLCASSLSWTDTYEQYFGPGTRLTVT.

J is TRBJ1-4 and V is TRBV18; 7 bases map to TRBD1. This CDR3 has 13 residues. The ends lost 4 bases at V and 8 bases at J; junction bases unmatched: 4. Germline CDR1 is KGHSH and CDR2 is LQKENI. CDR3 in DNA: TGTGCCAGCTCACAAAACAGGGGAGAAAAACTGTTTTTT. The encoded protein is CASSQNRGEKLFF.